The 29 T cell receptor beta chains given below trace back to one sample, sequenced in a study of spatial heterogeneity in lung cancer. Overall study findings and caveats: Higher tumor mutation counts went along with higher counts of expanded intratumoral alpha and beta TCRs.

The time point is: sample taken at primary tumor resection. Their cognate antigens are unknown. Via MiXCR, TCRdb re-called the 5' RACE reads, giving one row per CDR3 protein. Altogether about 2,500 distinct CDR3 sequences are present, 4.5% to 6% being singletons, with the ten largest covering 18%. Sample: lung tumor tissue, taken at surgery. Receptors originate from a male donor with early-stage non-small cell lung cancer.

About this clonotype itself: Little can be read into the size of this beta chain, an off-target read in a library designed for alpha chains. The V gene is TRBV7-2, the J gene TRBJ2-2; TRBD1 agrees at 9 bases. Looked up from germline, CDR1 is SGHTA and CDR2 is FQGNSA. The V segment lost 6 bases and the J segment 4 bases; nucleotides outside the gene matches: 6. The CDR3 sequence is 15 residues long. The chain's CDR3 is CASRTQGAGTGELFF. In nucleotides, the CDR3 is TGTGCCAGCAGAACACAGGGGGCAGGCACCGGGGAGCTGTTTTTT.

In its sample, this clonotype is medium-sized (0.01 to 0.1%). Because the library targeted alpha chains, this beta chain is an off-target read whose size means little. The V gene is TRBV12-3 or TRBV12-4, the J gene TRBJ2-1, with 8 bases lining up with TRBD1. The V gene end was trimmed by 6 bases and the J gene end by 8 bases; junction bases not matched to a gene: 12. The CDR3 length is 15 residues. The CDR3, as DNA: TGTGCCAGCAGCCAGCTCCGGACAGGGAGCGATGAGCAGTTCTTC. Its protein is CASSQLRTGSDEQFF.

This clonotype rates as medium-sized. This beta chain came through as a stray read in a library set up for alpha chains, and its size says little. This sequence joins TRBV20-1 and TRBJ2-5, with D perhaps given as TRBD1 or TRBD2 (7 bases each). Germline lookup yields CDR1 DFQATT and CDR2 SNEGSKA (reference sequence). The CDR3 runs 13 residues. With 5 bases removed from V and 1 base from J, the gap between germline ends came to 11 bases. The CDR3 region is CSAGRGPQETQYF. CDR3 coding DNA: TGCAGTGCTGGGAGGGGGCCCCAAGAGACCCAGTACTTC.

This clonotype was counted at least ten times. This beta chain is an unintended read in a library built for alpha chains; its size means little. CDR3 DNA: TGTGCCAGCAGCAGACCGACAGCGGGTATTATGAGCAATCAGCCCCAGCATTTT. Protein: CASSRPTAGIMSNQPQHF. V gene TRBV12-3 or TRBV12-4 combines with J gene TRBJ1-5, with D maybe TRBD1 (5 bases). The CDR3 has 18 residues. The V and J ends lost 6 bases and 1 base respectively, with 22 bases between them.

Comments on this clonotype: A library made for alpha chains picked up this beta chain off target, so its size means little. J is TRBJ2-1 and V is TRBV11-3, with 12 bases lining up with TRBD2. V gave up 4 bases and J gave up 2 bases; unmatched junction bases: 6. The germline V gene has CDR1 SGHNT and CDR2 YENEEA. The CDR3 runs 17 residues. CDR3 DNA sequence: TGTGCCAGCAGCTCCAGACTAGCGGGGGCGACCTACAATGAGCAGTTCTTC. Encoded protein: CASSSRLAGATYNEQFF.

Turning to this clonotype: This beta chain turned up in a library designed for alpha chains; as an off-target read, its abundance says little. The rearrangement joins TRBV5-5 to TRBJ2-3; D remains unclear. The germline V gene has CDR1 SGHKS and CDR2 YYEKEE (reference sequence). The CDR3 has 16 amino acids. The ends were cut back, 4 bases at V and 0 bases at J, with 15 bases in the middle. The CDR3 region has the DNA TGTGCCAGCAGCCCCCTCTCCGGGTGGAGCACAGATACGCAGTATTTT. Its translation: CASSPLSGWSTDTQYF.

This clonotype qualifies as medium-sized. This beta chain is an unintended read in a library built for alpha chains; its size means little. This chain connects TRBV7-2 to TRBJ1-3, with 8 bases that match TRBD1. The V gene's germline CDR1 is SGHTA and CDR2 FQGNSA. CDR3 length: 17 residues. Trimming took 4 bases from V and 2 from J; bases not matched to a gene: 10. The DNA of the CDR3 is TGTGCCAGCAGCTCTAGGACAGGGCACTTGACTGGAAACACCATATATTTT. Protein product: CASSSRTGHLTGNTIYF.

By its share, this clonotype is medium-sized. Because the library targeted alpha chains, this beta chain is an off-target read whose size means little. The chain uses TRBV7-9 and TRBJ2-3; a possible D gene is TRBD2 (5 bases). Trimming left V 4 bases short and J 0 bases short, with 26 bases between. CDR3 size: 20 residues. The V gene's germline CDR1 is SEHNR and CDR2 FQNEAQ (reference sequence). This CDR3 is CASSSQPRIHLGGSTDTQYF. The DNA of the CDR3 is TGTGCCAGCAGCTCACAACCTCGGATCCATTTAGGCGGGAGCACAGATACGCAGTATTTT.

This clonotype was observed at least ten times. With the library built for alpha chains, this beta chain is off target and its frequency is not meaningful. The chain combines TRBV7-6 with TRBJ1-2; D is ambiguous. The CDR3 consists of 15 residues. The germline V gene has CDR1 SGHVS and CDR2 FNYEAQ. Deletions cut 1 base from V and 0 bases from J, with 9 bases between. DNA of the CDR3: TGTGCCAGCAGCTTAGAGGACGGCCCTAACTATGGCTACACCTTC. It codes for CASSLEDGPNYGYTF.

In its sample, this clonotype was seen many times. This beta chain came through as a stray read in a library set up for alpha chains, and its size says little. This chain connects TRBV5-1 to TRBJ1-6; 11 bases are shared with TRBD1. J was trimmed by 10 bases and V by 4 bases; bases with no gene match: 4. CDR1 and CDR2 (germline): SGHRS, YFSETQ. This CDR3 is built from 14 residues. CDR3 in DNA: TGCGCCAGCAGCGACCGGGACAGGGGGTCACCCCTCCACTTT. Translated, it gives CASSDRDRGSPLHF.

This clonotype is medium-sized within its sample. This beta chain is a stray read from a library made for alpha chains; its abundance is not meaningful. V gene TRBV20-1 combines with J gene TRBJ1-6; D gene ambiguous. CDR3 length equals 14 residues. The V end was cut by 0 bases, the J end by 4 bases, with 7 bases between. Germline V gene data show CDR1 as DFQATT and CDR2 as SNEGSKA (reference sequence). DNA of the CDR3: TGCAGTGCTAGAGATCCCGGTTATAATTCACCCCTCCACTTT. Residues: CSARDPGYNSPLHF.

This clonotype is termed medium-sized (0.01 to 0.1%). This beta chain came through as a stray read in a library set up for alpha chains, and its size says little. This chain links TRBV20-1 with TRBJ2-5; unclear D gene. The V gene's germline CDR1 is DFQATT and CDR2 SNEGSKA (reference sequence). This CDR3 has 11 amino acids. V lost 2 bases to trimming and J lost 5 bases, with 6 bases between them. The CDR3, as DNA: TGCAGTGCTAGAATTGTCGAGACCCAGTACTTC. Translation: CSARIVETQYF.

This clonotype was counted at least ten times. This beta chain is an unintended read in a library built for alpha chains; its size means little. This sequence joins TRBV6-2 or TRBV6-3 and TRBJ2-3; D gene unclear. This CDR3 comprises 14 residues. Germline V gives CDR1 MNHEY, CDR2 SVGEGT. V lost 1 base and J 6 bases, leaving 11 bases between the germline ends. As DNA, the CDR3 is TGTGCCAGCAGTTACTGGAATCTCGGGGATACGCAGTATTTT. It is translated as CASSYWNLGDTQYF.

This clonotype was counted ten times or more. This beta chain is a stray sequence in a library constructed for alpha chains; its clone size is not meaningful. The V and J genes are TRBV6-5 and TRBJ2-5, with TRBD2 identical over 10 bases. Unmatched junction bases numbered 22, after V lost 5 bases and J lost 4 bases. The CDR3 sequence is 20 residues long. Germline CDR1 MNHEY, CDR2 SVGAGI. CDR3 sequence reads: CASSADYRGHVAGGRETQYF. CDR3 in DNA: TGTGCCAGCAGTGCTGACTATAGGGGCCATGTAGCGGGAGGTCGAGAGACCCAGTACTTC.

Points on this clonotype: With the library built for alpha chains, this beta chain is off target and its frequency is not meaningful. V usage is TRBV2 and J usage is TRBJ2-7; D may correspond to TRBD1 or TRBD2 (5 bases each). V dropped 6 bases and J dropped 2 bases, with 11 bases sitting between them. The CDR3 consists of 13 residues. In germline, CDR1 is SNHLY, CDR2 FYNNEI. The CDR3 sequence: CASSSGTTYEQYF. The CDR3 DNA reads TGTGCCAGCAGCTCCGGGACCACCTACGAGCAGTACTTC. Looking up the rest from reference TRBV2 and TRBJ2-7 gives the full variable domain: EPEVTQTPSHQVTQMGQEVILRCVPISNHLYFYWYRQILGQKVEFLVSFYNNEISEKSEIFDDQFSVERPDGSNFTLKIRSTKLEDSAMYFCASSSGTTYEQYFGPGTRLTVT.

In this sample, this clonotype turned up many times. With the library built for alpha chains, this beta chain is off target and its frequency is not meaningful. The genes are TRBV6-5 and TRBJ1-2; D perhaps matches TRBD1 (6 bases). The CDR3 totals 13 residues. The germline V gene encodes CDR1 MNHEY and CDR2 SVGAGI. With 8 bases removed from V and 4 bases from J, the gap between germline ends came to 14 bases. The CDR3 DNA reads TGTGCCAGCGGGGGCGGAGTCCTCTATGGCTACACCTTC. This translates into CASGGGVLYGYTF.

This clonotype counts as medium-sized (0.01 to 0.1%). Little can be read into the size of this beta chain, an off-target read in a library designed for alpha chains. This rearrangement joins TRBV6-1 to TRBJ2-3; D gene ambiguous. This CDR3 contains 13 residues. With 3 bases removed from V and 4 bases from J, the gap between germline ends came to 8 bases. Germline loops: CDR1 MNHNS, CDR2 SASEGT. For the CDR3, the DNA is TGTGCCAGCAGTGAGAACTCCCCAGATACGCAGTATTTT. As protein: CASSENSPDTQYF.

Judged by abundance, this clonotype is medium-sized. Since the library was made to target alpha chains, this beta chain is a stray read and its abundance is not meaningful. This chain joins TRBV12-5 and TRBJ2-3; no clear D gene. CDR1 LGHNT and CDR2 FRNRAP come from the germline V gene. The length of the CDR3 is 18 residues. V was cut by 7 bases and J by 2 bases, with 25 bases left in between. The CDR3 here is CASAPSLAASRNTDTQYF. CDR3 bases: TGTGCTAGTGCCCCCTCTCTGGCCGCGTCTCGGAACACAGATACGCAGTATTTT.

This clonotype counts as medium-sized. A library made for alpha chains picked up this beta chain off target, so its size means little. This chain uses TRBV20-1 with TRBJ2-1; 7 nucleotides line up with TRBD1. Unmatched junction bases numbered 7, after V lost 6 bases and J lost 8 bases. Germline V CDR1 and CDR2: DFQATT, SNEGSKA (reference sequence). The CDR3 extends over 12 amino acids. The CDR3 spells CSAPDRVDEQFF. The CDR3 DNA sequence: TGCAGTGCCCCAGACAGGGTGGATGAGCAGTTCTTC.

This clonotype was found many times. Since it is a stray read in a library aimed at alpha chains, this beta chain has a size that is not meaningful. CDR3 amino acids: CASSIDISYEQYF. CDR3 in DNA: TGTGCCAGTAGTATAGACATTTCCTACGAGCAGTACTTC. This chain joins TRBV19 and TRBJ2-7; no firm D call. Germline assignment: CDR1 LNHDA and CDR2 SQIVND (reference sequence). The CDR3 is 13 amino acids. V dropped 0 bases and J dropped 1 base, with 4 bases sitting between them.

In its sample, this clonotype is medium-sized (0.01 to 0.1%). A library made for alpha chains picked up this beta chain off target, so its size means little. This sequence joins TRBV5-1 and TRBJ2-7, with D possibly being TRBD1 (6 bases). The CDR3 loop spans 14 amino acids. In germline, CDR1 is SGHRS, CDR2 YFSETQ. Trimming took 3 bases from V and 4 from J, leaving 14 bases between them. This CDR3 is CASSSQGHGYEQYF. CDR3 DNA sequence: TGCGCCAGCAGCTCGCAGGGACACGGATACGAGCAGTACTTC.

This clonotype is medium-sized in the sample. Within a library made for alpha chains, this beta chain is off target, and its count is uninformative. This chain connects TRBV28 to TRBJ2-3, with no clear D. This CDR3 has 11 amino acids. Trimming pared 2 bases from V and 7 bases from J, leaving 4 bases between. The germline gives CDR1 MDHEN, CDR2 SYDVKM. The DNA of the CDR3 is TGTGCCAGCAGTTTAGGGAATACGCAGTATTTT. This gives the protein CASSLGNTQYF.

Within the sample, this clonotype is medium-sized. This beta chain is off target for a library built for alpha chains, so its abundance means little. Written as DNA, the CDR3 is TGTGCCAGCAGCTTCGCGGTTGCCGGGAAGAACACCGGGGAGCTGTTTTTT. This sequence encodes CASSFAVAGKNTGELFF. This chain uses TRBV7-7 with TRBJ2-2; tentative D call: TRBD2 (5 bases). Germline V gene sequence: CDR1 SSHAT, CDR2 FNYEAQ (reference sequence). The V gene lost 3 bases and the J gene lost 1 base, with 15 bases spanning the gap. The CDR3 contains 17 residues.

This clonotype was seen ten or more times. This beta chain is an unintended read in a library built for alpha chains; its size means little. The chain recombines TRBV30 with TRBJ2-1; 13 bases align to TRBD2. The CDR3 is 15 residues long. Germline V gene lookup returns CDR1 GTSNPN and CDR2 SVGIG (reference sequence). V lost 3 bases to trimming and J lost 5 bases; unmatched junction nucleotides: 4. CDR3 residues: CAWSGLAGVDNEQFF. CDR3 sequence (DNA): TGTGCCTGGAGCGGACTAGCGGGAGTGGACAATGAGCAGTTCTTC.

By share, this clonotype ranks as medium-sized (0.01 to 0.1%). This beta chain turned up in a library designed for alpha chains; as an off-target read, its abundance says little. The CDR3 bases are TGTGCCAGCAGCTTAGGTCTCTCTGGCGAGCAGTACTTC. It codes for CASSLGLSGEQYF. J is TRBJ2-7 and V is TRBV11-2; D gene ambiguous. CDR3 length: 13 residues. V was cut by 1 base and J by 6 bases, with 10 bases left in between. Germline CDR1 is SGHAT and CDR2 is FQNNGV.

This clonotype showed up many times. Because the library targeted alpha chains, this beta chain is an off-target read whose size means little. The rearrangement links TRBV4-3 to TRBJ1-4; D is unresolved. This CDR3 has 15 amino acids. CDR1 is LGHNA, CDR2 YSLEER, per germline. Trimming left V 1 base short and J 6 bases short, with 12 bases between. The CDR3 reads CASSQGSWKDEKLFF. CDR3 coding DNA: TGCGCCAGCAGCCAAGGGAGTTGGAAGGATGAAAAACTGTTTTTT.

This clonotype rates as medium-sized (0.01 to 0.1%). Being off target in a library aimed at alpha chains, this beta chain has a size of little meaning. The chain links TRBV10-3 to TRBJ2-1; weak D call: TRBD2 (6 bases). Germline CDR1 is ENHRY and CDR2 is SYGVKD. Trimming removed 2 bases at V and 7 bases at J, with 15 bases between. This CDR3 is 15 amino acids long. The CDR3 is CAISEESGLRNEQFF. DNA of the CDR3: TGTGCCATCAGTGAGGAGTCAGGACTAAGGAATGAGCAGTTCTTC.

Judged by abundance, this clonotype is medium-sized. As an off-target read in a library built for alpha chains, this beta chain has a frequency of little significance. The chain recombines TRBV6-2 or TRBV6-3 with TRBJ2-1; D is unresolved. Per the germline V gene, CDR1 is MNHEY and CDR2 is SVGEGT. CDR3 length: 13 amino acids. Trimming removed 5 bases at V and 6 bases at J, with 11 bases between. As DNA, the CDR3 is TGTGCCAGCAGTCGGATCCGTAGCAATGAGCAGTTCTTC. Translation: CASSRIRSNEQFF.

Many counts were recorded for this clonotype. For a library built for alpha chains, this beta chain is a stray read; little rests on its size. The chain uses TRBV20-1 and TRBJ1-5; 7 nucleotides line up with TRBD1. V dropped 0 bases and J dropped 6; count of bases not matched to a gene: 8. Germline assignment: CDR1 DFQATT and CDR2 SNEGSKA (reference sequence). The CDR3 consists of 15 residues. Here the CDR3 DNA reads TGCAGTGCTAGAGATCGAAGAGGGGGCGGTCAGCCCCAGCATTTT. Amino acids: CSARDRRGGGQPQHF.